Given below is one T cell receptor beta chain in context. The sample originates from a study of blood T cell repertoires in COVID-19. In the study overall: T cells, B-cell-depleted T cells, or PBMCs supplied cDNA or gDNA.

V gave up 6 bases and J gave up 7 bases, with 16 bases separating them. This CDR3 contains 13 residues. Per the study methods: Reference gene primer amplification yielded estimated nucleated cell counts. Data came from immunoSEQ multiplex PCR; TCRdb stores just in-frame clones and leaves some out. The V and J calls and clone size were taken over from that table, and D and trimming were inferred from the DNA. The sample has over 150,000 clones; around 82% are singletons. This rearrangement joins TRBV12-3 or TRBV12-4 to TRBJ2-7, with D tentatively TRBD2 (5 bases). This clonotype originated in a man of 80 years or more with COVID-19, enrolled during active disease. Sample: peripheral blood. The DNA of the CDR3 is TGTGCCAGCAGCCAAGTGAGGGTTAAAGAGCAGTACTTC. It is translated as CASSQVRVKEQYF.